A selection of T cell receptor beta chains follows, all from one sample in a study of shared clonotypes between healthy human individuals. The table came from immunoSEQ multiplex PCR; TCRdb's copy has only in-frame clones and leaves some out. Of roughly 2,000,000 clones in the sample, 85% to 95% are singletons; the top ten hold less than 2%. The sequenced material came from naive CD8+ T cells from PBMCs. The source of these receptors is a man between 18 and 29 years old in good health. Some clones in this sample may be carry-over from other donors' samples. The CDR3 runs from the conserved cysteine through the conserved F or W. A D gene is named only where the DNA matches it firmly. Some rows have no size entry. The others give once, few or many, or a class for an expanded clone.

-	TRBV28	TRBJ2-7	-	TGTGCCAGCAGTTTTCATAGGGGATCCTACGAGCAGTACTTC	CASSFHRGSYEQYF
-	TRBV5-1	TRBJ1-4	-	TGCGCCAGCAGCTCACCCCCGGGACCGCCTAATGAAAAACTGTTTTTT	CASSSPPGPPNEKLFF
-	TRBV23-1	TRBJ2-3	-	TGCGCCAGCAGTCGAACAGGAACAGATACGCAGTATTTT	CASSRTGTDTQYF
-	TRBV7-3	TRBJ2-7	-	TGTGCCAGCAGCTTAAATCTAGCCAGCGAGCAGTACTTC	CASSLNLASEQYF
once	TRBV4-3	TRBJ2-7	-	TGCGCCAGCAGCCAGACTTTCCAGGGGATGGGGACCTACGAGCAGTACTTC	CASSQTFQGMGTYEQYF
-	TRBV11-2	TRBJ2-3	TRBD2	TGTGCCAGCAGCACCAGAGCGGGATGGGCAGATACGCAGTATTTT	CASSTRAGWADTQYF
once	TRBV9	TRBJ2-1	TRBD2	TGTGCCAGCAGCGTAGCTGGGCTAGCGGGAGCTAATGAGCAGTTCTTC	CASSVAGLAGANEQFF
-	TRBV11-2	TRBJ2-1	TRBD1	TGTGCCAGCAGCTTCCGGACAGGAGACAATGAGCAGTTCTTC	CASSFRTGDNEQFF
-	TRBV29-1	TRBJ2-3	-	TGCAGCGTAGGCCGAGACAGGGGAGGGAAAGATACGCAGTATTTT	CSVGRDRGGKDTQYF
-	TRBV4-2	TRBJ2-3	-	TGTGCCAGCAGCCAAGATGGGCCACAACCCACAGATACGCAGTATTTT	CASSQDGPQPTDTQYF
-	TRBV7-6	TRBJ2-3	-	TGTGCCAGCAGCTGGCGGGTCCCCAGCACAGATACGCAGTATTTT	CASSWRVPSTDTQYF
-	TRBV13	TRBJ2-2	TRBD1	TGTGCCAGCAGCGCCGCCTTGGACAGGGAATTTGCGAACACCGGGGAGCTGTTTTTT	CASSAALDREFANTGELFF
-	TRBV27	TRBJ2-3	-	TGTGCCAGCTGGGAGAAAGCGGATACGCAGTATTTT	CASWEKADTQYF
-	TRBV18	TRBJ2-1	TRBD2	TGTGCCAGCTCACCGGGACTAGCGGGAGATTATGAGCAGTTCTTC	CASSPGLAGDYEQFF
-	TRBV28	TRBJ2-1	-	TGTGCCAGCAGTTTAAAGGGAGGACTCCTTCAGGAGCAGTTCTTC	CASSLKGGLLQEQFF
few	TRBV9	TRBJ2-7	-	TGTGCCAGCAGCGTAGGGTACGAGCAGTACTTC	CASSVGYEQYF
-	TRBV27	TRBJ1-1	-	TGTGCCAGCAGTTTATCCGAGTCTCCCTGGACTGAAGCTTTCTTT	CASSLSESPWTEAFF
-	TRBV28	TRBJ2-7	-	TGTGCCAGCAGTTTAGAACTAGAATACGAGCAGTACTTC	CASSLELEYEQYF
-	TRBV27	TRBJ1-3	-	TGTGCCAGCAGTTTATCAGCGGGGGGCTCTGGAAACACCATATATTTT	CASSLSAGGSGNTIYF
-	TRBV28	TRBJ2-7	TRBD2	TGTGCCAGCGGCGCGGGAGGGTACGAGCAGTACTTC	CASGAGGYEQYF
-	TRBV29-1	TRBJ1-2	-	TGCAGCGTTGGAGTTAACTATGGCTACACCTTC	CSVGVNYGYTF
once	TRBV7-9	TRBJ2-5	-	TGTGCCAGCAGCTCCGACGGGGGACCGAGAGAAGGGACCCAGTACTTC	CASSSDGGPREGTQYF
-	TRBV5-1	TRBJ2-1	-	TGCGCCAGCAGCTTGAGCAGCCCGCTATTCAATGAGCAGTTCTTC	CASSLSSPLFNEQFF
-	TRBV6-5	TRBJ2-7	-	TGTGCCAGCAGTTCGGGTCCTTACTACGAGCAGTACTTC	CASSSGPYYEQYF
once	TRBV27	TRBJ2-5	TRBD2	TGTGCCAGCAAGCCCGCATTGGGCGGGAGTGAAGAGACCCAGTACTTC	CASKPALGGSEETQYF
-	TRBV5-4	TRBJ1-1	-	TGTGCCAGCATCTCGCAAAGAGACGGCATGAACACTGAAGCTTTCTTT	CASISQRDGMNTEAFF
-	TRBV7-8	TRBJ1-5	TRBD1	TGTGCCAGCAGTGACAGGGGGATTAATCAGCCCCAGCATTTT	CASSDRGINQPQHF
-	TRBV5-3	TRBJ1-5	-	TGTGCCAGAAGCGGGCGCCGGGACCTTAAATGGGGGTGCGATCAGCCCCAGCATTTT	CARSGRRDLKWGCDQPQHF
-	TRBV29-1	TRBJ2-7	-	TGCAGCGCGACGGGCCGTTCTGCCTACGAGCAGTACTTC	CSATGRSAYEQYF
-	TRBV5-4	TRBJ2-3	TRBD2	TGTGCCAGCAGCTTAGGCCGGGAGGGCACAGATACGCAGTATTTT	CASSLGREGTDTQYF
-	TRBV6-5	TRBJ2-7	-	TGTGCCAGCAGCCACAGGGGAGGGGAGCAGTACTTC	CASSHRGGEQYF
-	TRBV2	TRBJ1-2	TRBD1	TGTGCCAGCCGGCGAGACAGGGTCAATTCGAGGGGTATAAGGGATGGCTACACCTTC	CASRRDRVNSRGIRDGYTF
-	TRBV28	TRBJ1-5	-	TGTGCCAGCAGTTTACTTTGGTCTACAGGACAGCTTGCTCAGCCCCAGCATTTT	CASSLLWSTGQLAQPQHF
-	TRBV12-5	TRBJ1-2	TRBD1	TGTGCTAGTGGTTTAGACAGGGGGAGTTCTAACTATGGCTACACCTTC	CASGLDRGSSNYGYTF
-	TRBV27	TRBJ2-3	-	TGTGCCAGCAGAAGACAGACTCGCACAGATACGCAGTATTTT	CASRRQTRTDTQYF
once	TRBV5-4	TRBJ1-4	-	TGTGCCAGCAGCTTGCTAACAGTCGGTGAATCGGTGAAACTGTTTTTT	CASSLLTVGESVKLFF
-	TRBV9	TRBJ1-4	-	TGTGCCAGCAGCTCCCTGGGAGGGGAAAAACTGTTTTTT	CASSSLGGEKLFF
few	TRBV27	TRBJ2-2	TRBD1	TGTGCCAGTTGCGGACAGGCGGGCACCGGGGAGCTGTTTTTT	CASCGQAGTGELFF
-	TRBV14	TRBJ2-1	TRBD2	TGTGCCAGCAGCATCACTATAGCGGGCCTTATCAATGAGCAGTTCTTC	CASSITIAGLINEQFF
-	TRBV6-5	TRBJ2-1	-	TGTGCCAGCAGTTATTTCGGGGCCGACAATGAGCAGTTCTTC	CASSYFGADNEQFF
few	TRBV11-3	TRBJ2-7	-	TGTGCCAGCAGCTTATCCGGCGCCCCAAGCCACGAGCAGTACTTC	CASSLSGAPSHEQYF